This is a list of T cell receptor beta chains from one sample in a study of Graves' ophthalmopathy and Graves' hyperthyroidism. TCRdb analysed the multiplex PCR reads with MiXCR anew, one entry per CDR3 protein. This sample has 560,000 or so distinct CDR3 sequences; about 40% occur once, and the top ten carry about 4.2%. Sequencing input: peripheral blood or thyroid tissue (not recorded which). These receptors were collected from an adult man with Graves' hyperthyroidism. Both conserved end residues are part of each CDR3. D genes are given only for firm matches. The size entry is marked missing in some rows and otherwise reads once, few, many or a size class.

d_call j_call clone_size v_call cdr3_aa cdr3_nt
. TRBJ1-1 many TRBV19 CASNQEHNTEAFF TGTGCCAGTAATCAGGAACATAACACTGAAGCTTTCTTT
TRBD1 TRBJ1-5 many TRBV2 CASSWDRMSNQPQHF TGTGCCAGCAGCTGGGACAGGATGAGCAATCAGCCCCAGCATTTT
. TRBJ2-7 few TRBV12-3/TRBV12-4 CASSLVRGASIYEQYF TGTGCCAGCAGTTTAGTCCGGGGGGCCTCAATCTACGAGCAGTACTTC
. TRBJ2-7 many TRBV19 CASSGWGEGFAQYSYEQYF TGTGCCAGTAGTGGCTGGGGTGAGGGTTTTGCCCAATATTCCTACGAGCAGTACTTC
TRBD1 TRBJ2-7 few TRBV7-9 CASSYSTGTGGVEQYF TGCGCCAGCAGCTATTCCACCGGGACAGGGGGCGTCGAGCAGTACTTC
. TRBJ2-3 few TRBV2 CASRPGPFTDTQYF TGTGCCAGCAGACCGGGACCCTTCACAGATACGCAGTATTTT
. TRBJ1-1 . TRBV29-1 CSVEDQGGPNTEAFF TGCAGCGTTGAAGATCAGGGAGGGCCAAACACTGAAGCTTTCTTT
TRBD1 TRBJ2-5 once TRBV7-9 CASSYPGQEQETQYF TGTGCCAGCAGTTACCCAGGACAGGAGCAAGAGACCCAGTACTTC
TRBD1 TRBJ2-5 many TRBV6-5 CASSSTGGEETQYF TGTGCCAGCAGTTCGACAGGGGGCGAAGAGACCCAGTACTTC
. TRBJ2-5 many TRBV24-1 CATKTQYF TGTGCCACCAAGACGCAATACTTC
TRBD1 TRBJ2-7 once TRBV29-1 CSADGGAGGIGQYF TGCAGCGCCGATGGGGGCGCAGGGGGCATCGGGCAGTACTTC
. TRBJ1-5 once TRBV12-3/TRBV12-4 CASRPSRDGGTRSNQPQHF TGTGCCAGCAGACCAAGCCGGGACGGGGGGACAAGAAGCAATCAGCCCCAGCATTTT
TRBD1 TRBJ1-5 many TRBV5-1 CATSGGYQPQHF TGCGCCACCTCAGGGGGATATCAGCCCCAGCATTTT
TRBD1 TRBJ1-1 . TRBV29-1 CSVELVGGAFF TGCAGCGTTGAGCTCGTAGGGGGCGCTTTCTTT
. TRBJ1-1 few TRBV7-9 CASSPFSRALTSMNTEAFF TGTGCCAGCAGCCCCTTCAGTCGGGCCCTAACATCCATGAACACTGAAGCTTTCTTT
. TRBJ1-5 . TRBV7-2 CASERGHSSNQPQHF TGTGCCAGCGAGCGTGGACATAGTAGCAATCAGCCCCAGCATTTT
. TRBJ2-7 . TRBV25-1 CASREGQMMGEQYF TGTGCCAGCAGGGAGGGACAGATGATGGGGGAGCAGTACTTC
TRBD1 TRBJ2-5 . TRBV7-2 CASSPGTAPLYF TGTGCCAGCAGCCCAGGGACAGCTCCTTTGTACTTC
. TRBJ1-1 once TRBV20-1 CSARDRDRAFF TGCAGTGCTAGAGACAGGGATCGAGCTTTCTTT
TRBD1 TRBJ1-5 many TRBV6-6 CASSFTGGNQPQHF TGTGCCAGCAGTTTTACAGGGGGCAATCAGCCCCAGCATTTT
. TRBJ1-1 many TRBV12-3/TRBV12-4 CASSLFDRSYTEAFF TGTGCCAGCAGCCTATTCGACAGGTCCTACACTGAAGCTTTCTTT
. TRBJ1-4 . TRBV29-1 CSVAKQGLNEKLFF TGCAGCGTCGCAAAACAGGGACTTAATGAAAAACTGTTTTTT
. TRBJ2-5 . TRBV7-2 CASSPPAAQETQYF TGTGCCAGCAGCCCACCTGCGGCCCAAGAGACCCAGTACTTC
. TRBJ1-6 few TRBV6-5 CASSYSMEHNSPLHF TGTGCCAGCAGTTACTCAATGGAACATAATTCACCCCTCCACTTT
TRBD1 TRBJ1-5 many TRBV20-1 CSATPGTGVGQPQHF TGCAGTGCTACCCCCGGGACAGGGGTTGGGCAGCCCCAGCATTTT
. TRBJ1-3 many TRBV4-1 CASSQAGLDTIYF TGCGCCAGCAGCCAAGCCGGGCTTGACACCATATATTTT
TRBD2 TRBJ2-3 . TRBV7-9 CASSPRLAGVADTQYF TGTGCCAGCAGCCCCCGTCTAGCGGGAGTCGCAGATACGCAGTATTTT
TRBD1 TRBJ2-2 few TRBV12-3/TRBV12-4 CASSPDRGIYTGELFF TGTGCCAGCAGCCCTGACAGGGGAATCTACACCGGGGAGCTGTTTTTT
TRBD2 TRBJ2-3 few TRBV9 CASSSTSGREKTQYF TGTGCCAGCAGCTCGACTAGCGGAAGGGAGAAGACGCAGTATTTT
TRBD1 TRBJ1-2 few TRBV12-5 CASGLSRDRGRPNYGYTF TGTGCTAGTGGTTTAAGCCGGGACAGGGGGCGTCCTAACTATGGCTACACCTTC
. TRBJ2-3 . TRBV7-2 CASSLDTSTDTQYF TGTGCCAGCAGCTTAGACACTAGCACAGATACGCAGTATTTT
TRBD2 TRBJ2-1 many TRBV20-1 CSARLAGGPHSYNEQFF TGCAGTGCTAGGCTAGCGGGGGGGCCCCACTCCTACAATGAGCAGTTCTTC
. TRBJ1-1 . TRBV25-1 CASSPAMGALNTEAFF TGTGCCAGCTCACCGGCGATGGGGGCCCTGAACACTGAAGCTTTCTTT